The clone carrying this TCR beta chain came up a few times. What it binds is not known. Quantitative molecular-barcoded 5'-RACE generated the TCR beta libraries. TCRdb re-called the 5' RACE reads through MiXCR, storing one row per CDR3 protein. The top ten hold about 39% of the sample, which has roughly 220,000 distinct CDR3 sequences, approximately 16% seen once. This entry belongs to a study of CD8 T cells in ankylosing spondylitis. Study outcomes and limitations: Seemingly distinctive of ankylosing spondylitis blood was a TCR beta motif formed by eight highly homologous variants.

This CDR3 spans 14 amino acids. Unmatched junction bases numbered 6, after V lost 7 bases and J lost 4 bases. Germline CDR1 SQVTM, CDR2 ANQGSEA. This clonotype originated in a male donor with ankylosing spondylitis. The sample comprised blood, either unsorted or a sorted T cell fraction (not recorded which). J is TRBJ2-1 and V is TRBV29-1; TRBD1 agrees at 11 bases. CDR3 nucleotide sequence: TGCAGCGCTATGGGACAGGGGGTTTACAATGAGCAGTTCTTC. Translation: CSAMGQGVYNEQFF.